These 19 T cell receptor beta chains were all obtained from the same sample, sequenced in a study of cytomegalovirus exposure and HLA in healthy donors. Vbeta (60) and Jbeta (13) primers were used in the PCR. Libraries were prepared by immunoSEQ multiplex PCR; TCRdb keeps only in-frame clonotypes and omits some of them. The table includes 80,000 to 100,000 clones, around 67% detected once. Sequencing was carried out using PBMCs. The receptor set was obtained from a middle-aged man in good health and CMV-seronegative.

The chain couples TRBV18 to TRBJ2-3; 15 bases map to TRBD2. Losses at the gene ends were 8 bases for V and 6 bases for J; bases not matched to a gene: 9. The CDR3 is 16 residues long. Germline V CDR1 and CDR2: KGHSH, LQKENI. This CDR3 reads CASHPGTSGRRDTQYF. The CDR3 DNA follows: TGTGCCAGCCACCCCGGGACTAGCGGGAGGAGGGATACGCAGTATTTT. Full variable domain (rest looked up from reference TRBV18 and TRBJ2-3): NAGVMQNPRHLVRRRGQEARLRCSPMKGHSHVYWYRQLPEEGLKFMVYLQKENIIDESGMPKERFSAEFPKEGPSILRIQQVVRGDSAAYFCASHPGTSGRRDTQYFGPGTRLTVL.

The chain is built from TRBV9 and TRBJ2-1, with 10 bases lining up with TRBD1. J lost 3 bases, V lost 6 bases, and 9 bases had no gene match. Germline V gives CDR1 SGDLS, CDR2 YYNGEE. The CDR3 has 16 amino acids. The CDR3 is CASNPEGTGVYNEQFF. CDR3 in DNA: TGTGCCAGCAACCCCGAGGGGACAGGGGTCTACAATGAGCAGTTCTTC.

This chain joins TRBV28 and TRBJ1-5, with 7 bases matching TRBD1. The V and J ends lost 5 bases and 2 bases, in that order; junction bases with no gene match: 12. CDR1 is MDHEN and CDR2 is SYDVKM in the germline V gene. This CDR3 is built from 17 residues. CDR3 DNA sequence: TGTGCCAGCAGTCCCCGTGCGGACAGGAAGGGCAATCAGCCCCAGCATTTT. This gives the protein CASSPRADRKGNQPQHF.

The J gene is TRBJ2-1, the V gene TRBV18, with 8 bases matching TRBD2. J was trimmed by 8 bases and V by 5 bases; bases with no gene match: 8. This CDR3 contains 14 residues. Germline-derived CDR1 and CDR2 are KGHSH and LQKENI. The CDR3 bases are TGTGCCAGCTCAGCACGGGGGGGCCTGGATGAGCAGTTCTTC. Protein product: CASSARGGLDEQFF.

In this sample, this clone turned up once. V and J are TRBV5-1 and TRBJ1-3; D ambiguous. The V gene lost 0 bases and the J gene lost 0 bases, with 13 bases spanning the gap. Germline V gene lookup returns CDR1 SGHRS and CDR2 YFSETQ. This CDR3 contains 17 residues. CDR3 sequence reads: CASSLGTIQPSGNTIYF. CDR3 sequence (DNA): TGCGCCAGCAGCTTGGGAACCATACAACCCTCTGGAAACACCATATATTTT.

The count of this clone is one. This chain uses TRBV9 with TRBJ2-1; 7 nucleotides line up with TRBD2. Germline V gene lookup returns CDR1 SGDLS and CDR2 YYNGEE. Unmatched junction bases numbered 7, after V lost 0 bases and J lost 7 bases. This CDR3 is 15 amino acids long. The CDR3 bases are TGTGCCAGCAGCGTAGGCGCGGGAGTAAGTAATGAGCAGTTCTTC. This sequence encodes CASSVGAGVSNEQFF.

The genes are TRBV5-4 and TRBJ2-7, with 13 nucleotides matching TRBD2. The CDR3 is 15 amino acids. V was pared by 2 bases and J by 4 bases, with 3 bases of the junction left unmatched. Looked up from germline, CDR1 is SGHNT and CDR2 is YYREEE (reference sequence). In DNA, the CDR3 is TGTGCCAGCAGCTTCGGACTAGCGGGAGTGTACGAGCAGTACTTC. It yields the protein CASSFGLAGVYEQYF.

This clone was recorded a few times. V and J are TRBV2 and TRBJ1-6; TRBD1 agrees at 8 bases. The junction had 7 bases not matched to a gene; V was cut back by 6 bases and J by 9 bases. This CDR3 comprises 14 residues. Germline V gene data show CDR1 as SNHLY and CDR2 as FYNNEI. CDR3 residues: CASSRDRSSSPLHF. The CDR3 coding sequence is TGTGCCAGCAGCCGGGACAGGTCAAGTTCACCCCTCCACTTT. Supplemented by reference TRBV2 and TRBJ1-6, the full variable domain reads EPEVTQTPSHQVTQMGQEVILRCVPISNHLYFYWYRQILGQKVEFLVSFYNNEISEKSEIFDDQFSVERPDGSNFTLKIRSTKLEDSAMYFCASSRDRSSSPLHFGNGTRLTVT.

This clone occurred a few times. The CDR3 region is CSVEASGTYEQYF. The CDR3 bases are TGCAGCGTTGAGGCTAGCGGGACCTACGAGCAGTACTTC. V is TRBV29-1 and J is TRBJ2-5; 9 positions match TRBD2. The tail of the sequence fits TRBJ2-7 better, so the J call may be wrong. The CDR3 sequence is 13 residues long. Germline V gives CDR1 SQVTM, CDR2 ANQGSEA.

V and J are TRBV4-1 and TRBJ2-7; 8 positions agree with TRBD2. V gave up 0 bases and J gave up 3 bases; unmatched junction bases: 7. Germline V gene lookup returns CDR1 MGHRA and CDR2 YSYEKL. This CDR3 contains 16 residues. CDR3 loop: CASSQDPTSGVYEQYF. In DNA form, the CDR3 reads TGCGCCAGCAGCCAAGATCCCACTAGCGGAGTCTACGAGCAGTACTTC.

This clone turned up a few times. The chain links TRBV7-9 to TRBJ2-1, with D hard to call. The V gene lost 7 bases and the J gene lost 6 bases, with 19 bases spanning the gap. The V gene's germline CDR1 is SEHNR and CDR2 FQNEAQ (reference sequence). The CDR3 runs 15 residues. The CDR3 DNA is TGTGCCAGCACCAACCCGGGTCATCCCGCCAATGAGCAGTTCTTC. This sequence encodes CASTNPGHPANEQFF.

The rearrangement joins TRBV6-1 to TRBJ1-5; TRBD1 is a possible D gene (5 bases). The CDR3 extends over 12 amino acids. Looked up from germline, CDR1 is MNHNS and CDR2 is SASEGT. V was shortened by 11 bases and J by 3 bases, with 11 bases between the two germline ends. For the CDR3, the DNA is TGTGCCTGGGGGGGGATCAATCAGCCCCAGCATTTT. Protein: CAWGGINQPQHF.

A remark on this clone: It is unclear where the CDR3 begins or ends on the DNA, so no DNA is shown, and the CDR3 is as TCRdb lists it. The CDR3 region is CASSLVASGSPRRLYF. The gene calls are TRBV5-4 and TRBJ2-4; no DNA check was done on the table's D call, TRBD2. Looked up from germline, CDR1 is SGHNT and CDR2 is YYREEE (reference sequence). With termini counted, the CDR3 has 16 amino acids.

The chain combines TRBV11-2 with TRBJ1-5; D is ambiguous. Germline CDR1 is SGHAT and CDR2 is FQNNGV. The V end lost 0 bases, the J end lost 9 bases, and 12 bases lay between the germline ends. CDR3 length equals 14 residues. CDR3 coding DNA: TGTGCCAGCAGCTTAGAAGCAGGCCTCGGGCCCCAGCATTTT. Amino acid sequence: CASSLEAGLGPQHF.

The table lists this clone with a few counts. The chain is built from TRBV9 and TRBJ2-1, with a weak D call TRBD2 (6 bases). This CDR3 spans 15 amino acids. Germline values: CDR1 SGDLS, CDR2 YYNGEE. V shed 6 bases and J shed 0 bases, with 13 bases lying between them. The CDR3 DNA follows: TGTGCCAGCACCCGGGGGTCGAGCTCCTACAATGAGCAGTTCTTC. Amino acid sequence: CASTRGSSSYNEQFF.

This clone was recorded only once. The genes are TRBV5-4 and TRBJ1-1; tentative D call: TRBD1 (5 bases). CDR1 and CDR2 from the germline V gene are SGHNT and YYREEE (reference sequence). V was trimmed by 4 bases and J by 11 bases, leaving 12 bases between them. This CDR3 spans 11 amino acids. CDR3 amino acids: CASSQGLRAFF. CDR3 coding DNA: TGTGCCAGCAGCCAGGGCCTGAGGGCTTTCTTT. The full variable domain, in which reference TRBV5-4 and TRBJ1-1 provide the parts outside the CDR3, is ETGVTQSPTHLIKTRGQQVTLRCSSQSGHNTVSWYQQALGQGPQFIFQYYREEENGRGNFPPRFSGLQFPNYSSELNVNALELDDSALYLCASSQGLRAFFGQGTRLTVV.

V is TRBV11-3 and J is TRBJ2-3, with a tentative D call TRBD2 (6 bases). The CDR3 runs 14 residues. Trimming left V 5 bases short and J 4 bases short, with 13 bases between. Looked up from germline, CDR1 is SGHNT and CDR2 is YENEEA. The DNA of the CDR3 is TGTGCCAGCAGCCCACGGGGGTGGGCAGATACGCAGTATTTT. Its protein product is CASSPRGWADTQYF.

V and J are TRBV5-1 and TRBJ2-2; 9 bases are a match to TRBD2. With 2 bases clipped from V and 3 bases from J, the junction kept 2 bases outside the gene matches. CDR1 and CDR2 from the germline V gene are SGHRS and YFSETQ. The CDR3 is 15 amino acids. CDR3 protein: CASSFRTSDTGELFF. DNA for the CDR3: TGCGCCAGCAGCTTCAGGACTAGCGACACCGGGGAGCTGTTTTTT.

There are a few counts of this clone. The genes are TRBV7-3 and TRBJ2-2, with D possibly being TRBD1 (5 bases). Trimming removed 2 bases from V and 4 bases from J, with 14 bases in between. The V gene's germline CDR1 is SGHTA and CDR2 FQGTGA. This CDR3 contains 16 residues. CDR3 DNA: TGTGCCAGCAGCTTAGGGGCAGGCCACAGCACCGGGGAGCTGTTTTTT. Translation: CASSLGAGHSTGELFF.